This TCR beta chain appears in the sequencing data of a study of T cell responses to AZD1222 COVID-19 vaccine. Study summary: The analysis combined second doses at about 4 or about 12 weeks.

To note about this clone: Its antigen is undetermined.

Findings of the study overall: Sampled repertoires all dated from after the peak T cell response. Possibly, clonal diversity was underestimated; donors were largely white British and included more females. Among those given AZD1222, only 5 to 7 were seropositive at baseline.

Repertoires were generated with immunoSEQ multiplex PCR, while TCRdb's copy carries only in-frame clones and drops some. The sample has 100,000 to 140,000 clones, 90% to 95% seen once. Germline CDR1 is SGHTA and CDR2 is FQGNSA. The V gene lost 3 bases and the J gene lost 7 bases, with 7 bases spanning the gap. The CDR3 consists of 12 residues. The receptor comes from an adult in good health. Sample: peripheral blood, taken on day 0 of AZD1222 vaccination. The genes are TRBV7-2 and TRBJ1-5, with D tentatively TRBD1 (5 bases). CDR3 residues: CASSFGGQPQHF. The CDR3 DNA reads TGTGCCAGCAGCTTTGGGGGACAGCCCCAGCATTTT.